These 4 T cell receptor beta chains were all obtained from the same sample, sequenced in a study of cytomegalovirus exposure and HLA in healthy donors. Both 60 Vbeta primers and 13 Jbeta primers went into the PCR. Method: immunoSEQ multiplex PCR; TCRdb's copy keeps in-frame clones and lacks some. The sample shows under 200,000 clones, around 79% of them seen only once. Source material: PBMCs. Receptors were obtained from a female donor in good health and CMV-seronegative.

This clone came up a few times. The genes are TRBV6-5 and TRBJ1-1; maybe TRBD1 (6 bases). CDR1 and CDR2 (germline): MNHEY, SVGAGI. Deletions cut 1 base from V and 7 bases from J, with 10 bases between. The length of the CDR3 is 13 residues. The CDR3, as DNA: TGTGCCAGCAGTTACTTGCAACAGGGTGAAGCTTTCTTT. Translating gives CASSYLQQGEAFF.

The gene calls are TRBV28 and TRBJ2-3, with 10 nucleotides matching TRBD1. Per the germline V gene, CDR1 is MDHEN and CDR2 is SYDVKM. The CDR3 extends over 14 amino acids. V was clipped by 6 bases and J by 6 bases; unmatched bases: 6. The CDR3: CASSTGTGVDTQYF. The CDR3, as DNA: TGTGCCAGCAGCACCGGGACAGGGGTGGATACGCAGTATTTT.

The chain uses TRBV4-3 and TRBJ2-1; 7 bases are shared with TRBD2. Trimming at V came to 1 base and at J to 5 bases, leaving 11 bases not matched to a gene. Germline V gene sequence: CDR1 LGHNA, CDR2 YSLEER. This CDR3 is 17 amino acids long. The CDR3: CASSQGEREAGNNEQFF. In DNA, the CDR3 is TGCGCCAGCAGCCAAGGCGAGCGGGAAGCGGGGAACAATGAGCAGTTCTTC.

This clone has just one count. The chain uses TRBV11-3 and TRBJ2-7; D perhaps matches TRBD1 (6 bases). Germline CDR1 SGHNT, CDR2 YENEEA. V was cut by 3 bases and J by 6 bases, with 12 bases left in between. This CDR3 region has 13 residues. CDR3: CASSLDRRGEQYF. DNA of the CDR3: TGTGCCAGCAGCTTGGACAGAAGAGGCGAGCAGTACTTC.